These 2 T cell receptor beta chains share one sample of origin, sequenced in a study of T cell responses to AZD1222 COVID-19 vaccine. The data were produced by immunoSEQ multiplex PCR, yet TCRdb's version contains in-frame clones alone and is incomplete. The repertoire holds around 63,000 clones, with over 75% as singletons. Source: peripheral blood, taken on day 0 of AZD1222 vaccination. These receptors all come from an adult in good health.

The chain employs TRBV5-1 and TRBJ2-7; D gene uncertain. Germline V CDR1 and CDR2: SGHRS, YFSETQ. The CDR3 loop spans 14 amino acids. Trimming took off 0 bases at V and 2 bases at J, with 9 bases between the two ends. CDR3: CASSLGARTYEQYF. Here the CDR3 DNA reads TGCGCCAGCAGCTTGGGAGCCAGGACCTACGAGCAGTACTTC.

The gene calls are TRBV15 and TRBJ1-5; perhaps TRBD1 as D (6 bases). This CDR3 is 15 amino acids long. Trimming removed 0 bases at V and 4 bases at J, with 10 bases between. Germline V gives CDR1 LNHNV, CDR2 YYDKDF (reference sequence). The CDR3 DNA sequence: TGTGCCACCAGCAGAGATGGAGGGGGAAATCAGCCCCAGCATTTT. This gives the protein CATSRDGGGNQPQHF.